These 18 T cell receptor beta chains originate from one sample sequenced in a study of OX40 agonist ivuxolimab in advanced cancers. TCRdb's copy holds only in-frame clones and misses some; the assay was immunoSEQ multiplex PCR. The top ten clones hold approximately 0.19% of a sample with tens of thousands of clones, 85% to 90% of them seen once. Specimen: CD4+ or CD8+ T cells sorted from blood, collected in a trial of the OX40 agonist ivuxolimab. The receptors come from an adult with an advanced solid tumor such as melanoma, head and neck, liver or kidney cancer.

The V and J genes are TRBV28 and TRBJ2-2; 11 nucleotides align to TRBD2. V shed 6 bases and J 1 base; nucleotides not matched to a gene: 7. Germline loops: CDR1 MDHEN, CDR2 SYDVKM. The CDR3 contains 17 residues. The CDR3 bases are TGTGCCAGCAGCCAGCCGACTAGCGGGGTGAACACCGGGGAGCTGTTTTTT. Translation: CASSQPTSGVNTGELFF.

The table lists this clone with a count of one. J is TRBJ2-2 and V is TRBV4-1, with 7 nucleotides matching TRBD2. The trim removed 4 bases at V and 2 bases at J, leaving 4 bases unmatched. Germline CDR1 and CDR2: MGHRA and YSYEKL. CDR3 size: 15 residues. The CDR3 loop is CASSPSGVNTGELFF. The CDR3 DNA sequence: TGCGCCAGCAGCCCAAGCGGGGTTAACACCGGGGAGCTGTTTTTT.

This rearrangement joins TRBV4-2 to TRBJ1-2, with 8 bases that match TRBD1. V shed 5 bases, J shed 0 bases, and the junction held 5 bases outside the gene matches. CDR3 length: 15 residues. The V gene's germline CDR1 is LGHNA and CDR2 YNFKEQ. CDR3 sequence: CASSAIQGANYGYTF. CDR3 bases: TGTGCCAGCAGCGCAATACAGGGGGCTAACTATGGCTACACCTTC.

The chain combines TRBV7-2 with TRBJ2-7, with D maybe TRBD1 (6 bases). Germline values: CDR1 SGHTA, CDR2 FQGNSA. There are 15 residues in the CDR3. Trimming pared 1 base from V and 4 bases from J, leaving 14 bases between. Here the CDR3 DNA reads TGTGCCAGCAGCTTAGGTCCAGCAGGGGAGTACGAGCAGTACTTC. This codes for CASSLGPAGEYEQYF.

The rearrangement links TRBV5-1 to TRBJ2-3; D perhaps matches TRBD1 (6 bases). The CDR3 has 13 amino acids. Germline loops: CDR1 SGHRS, CDR2 YFSETQ. V lost 5 bases and J lost 6, with 13 bases in between. This CDR3 reads CASSRQDGDTQYF. The CDR3 bases are TGCGCCAGCAGTCGACAGGATGGGGATACGCAGTATTTT.

This CDR3 reads CASRTYGDTGELFF. DNA for the CDR3: TGTGCCAGCAGAACTTATGGAGACACCGGGGAGCTGTTTTTT. The chain couples TRBV7-9 to TRBJ2-2; D is uncertain. The CDR3 is 14 amino acids. V gave up 6 bases and J gave up 3 bases, with 11 bases separating them. CDR1 is SEHNR and CDR2 is FQNEAQ in the germline V gene (reference sequence).

The CDR3 sequence is CAISELGTNEKLFF. Here the CDR3 DNA reads TGTGCCATCAGTGAGTTGGGAACTAATGAAAAACTGTTTTTT. This chain links TRBV10-3 with TRBJ1-4; no firm D call. This CDR3 spans 14 amino acids. CDR1 is ENHRY, CDR2 SYGVKD, per germline. Trimming removed 1 base from V and 1 base from J, with 4 bases in between.

The rearrangement joins TRBV6-5 to TRBJ1-1; 7 nucleotides match TRBD1. The CDR3 has 14 amino acids. Germline V gene lookup returns CDR1 MNHEY and CDR2 SVGAGI. With 7 bases clipped from V and 4 bases from J, the junction kept 9 bases outside the gene matches. As DNA, the CDR3 is TGTGCCAGCATAACAGGGGCAGGGAGCACTGAAGCTTTCTTT. Residues: CASITGAGSTEAFF.

This rearrangement joins TRBV19 to TRBJ1-5; unclear D gene. CDR1 and CDR2 (germline): LNHDA, SQIVND (reference sequence). There are 13 residues in the CDR3. Trimming left V 4 bases short and J 5 bases short, with 9 bases between. CDR3 loop: CASSRTVYQPQHF. In DNA form, the CDR3 reads TGTGCCAGTAGTAGAACAGTCTATCAGCCCCAGCATTTT.

This clone occurred once. The chain joins TRBV18 to TRBJ2-3, with D perhaps matching TRBD1 or TRBD2 (6 bases each). The CDR3 has 15 amino acids. From germline, CDR1 is KGHSH and CDR2 LQKENI. The germline V and J ends were trimmed by 1 base and 4 bases, with 12 bases remaining between them. DNA for the CDR3: TGTGCCAGCTCACCACACGCCGGGGGCCCAGATACGCAGTATTTT. Translating it yields CASSPHAGGPDTQYF.

The chain couples TRBV4-2 to TRBJ1-1, with 8 bases identical to TRBD1. Germline CDR1 LGHNA, CDR2 YNFKEQ. The trim removed 0 bases at V and 1 base at J, leaving 7 bases unmatched. CDR3 length equals 17 residues. The CDR3 region is CASSQDRTGQGNTEAFF. CDR3 coding DNA: TGTGCCAGCAGCCAAGACCGAACAGGACAGGGGAACACTGAAGCTTTCTTT.

Only a few counts were recorded for this clone. V is TRBV7-9 and J is TRBJ2-2, with a tentative D call TRBD1 (6 bases). V lost 2 bases to trimming and J lost 8 bases, with 24 bases between them. The CDR3 is made up of 18 amino acids. Germline V gives CDR1 SEHNR, CDR2 FQNEAQ (reference sequence). The CDR3 reads CASSLLASGHPMAGELFF. The CDR3 nucleotides are TGTGCCAGCAGCTTACTTGCTTCGGGACATCCAATGGCTGGGGAGCTGTTTTTT. Full variable domain (rest looked up from reference TRBV7-9 and TRBJ2-2): DTGVSQNPRHKITKRGQNVTFRCDPISEHNRLYWYRQTLGQGPEFLTYFQNEAQLEKSRLLSDRFSAERPKGSFSTLEIQRTEQGDSAMYLCASSLLASGHPMAGELFFGEGSRLTVL.

The chain couples TRBV2 to TRBJ2-6; D gene unclear. The CDR3 has 13 amino acids. The germline V gene has CDR1 SNHLY and CDR2 FYNNEI. The ends were cut back, 4 bases at V and 3 bases at J, with 4 bases in the middle. The CDR3 DNA reads TGTGCCAGCAGTGTCTTTGGGGCCAACGTCCTGACTTTC. Protein product: CASSVFGANVLTF.

The J gene is TRBJ2-1, the V gene TRBV28; the D gene could be TRBD1 or TRBD2 (5 bases each). There are 14 residues in the CDR3. Germline loops: CDR1 MDHEN, CDR2 SYDVKM. Trimming left V 6 bases short and J 2 bases short, with 11 bases between. The CDR3 spells CASSRDPAYNEQFF. The CDR3 coding sequence is TGTGCCAGCAGCCGGGACCCGGCCTACAATGAGCAGTTCTTC.

This clone was seen only once. V gene TRBV9 combines with J gene TRBJ1-1, with 7 bases that match TRBD1. The germline V gene encodes CDR1 SGDLS and CDR2 YYNGEE. CDR3 size: 14 residues. V dropped 2 bases and J dropped 11; count of bases not matched to a gene: 12. CDR3 residues: CASSVGQEIRGAFF. CDR3 DNA sequence: TGTGCCAGCAGCGTTGGACAGGAAATTCGGGGGGCTTTCTTT.

V usage is TRBV2 and J usage is TRBJ1-4, with TRBD1 as a possible D gene (5 bases). V was shortened by 4 bases and J by 0 bases, with 12 bases between the two germline ends. CDR3 length equals 16 residues. Germline CDR1 is SNHLY and CDR2 is FYNNEI. The CDR3 region is CASSVEQVATNEKLFF. CDR3 bases: TGTGCCAGCAGTGTCGAACAGGTTGCAACTAATGAAAAACTGTTTTTT.

This chain uses TRBV21-1 with TRBJ1-1; TRBD1 was called by the table and not checked on the DNA. TRBV21-1 represents a pseudogene. This CDR3 is built from 15 residues. The CDR3 loop is CASSKVRQGASEAFF. Written as DNA, the CDR3 is TGTGCCAGCAGCAAAGTTCGACAGGGGGCTTCTGAAGCTTTCTTT.

Only a few counts were recorded for this clone. The V call is TRBV28, the J call TRBJ2-7; 7 bases are a match to TRBD1. CDR1 is MDHEN and CDR2 is SYDVKM in the germline V gene. This CDR3 has 16 amino acids. V dropped 7 bases and J dropped 7; count of bases not matched to a gene: 19. For the CDR3, the DNA is TGTGCCAGCACTCCTCGAGGGGGCTATCCCTGGGGGGAGCAGTACTTC. Translating it yields CASTPRGGYPWGEQYF.